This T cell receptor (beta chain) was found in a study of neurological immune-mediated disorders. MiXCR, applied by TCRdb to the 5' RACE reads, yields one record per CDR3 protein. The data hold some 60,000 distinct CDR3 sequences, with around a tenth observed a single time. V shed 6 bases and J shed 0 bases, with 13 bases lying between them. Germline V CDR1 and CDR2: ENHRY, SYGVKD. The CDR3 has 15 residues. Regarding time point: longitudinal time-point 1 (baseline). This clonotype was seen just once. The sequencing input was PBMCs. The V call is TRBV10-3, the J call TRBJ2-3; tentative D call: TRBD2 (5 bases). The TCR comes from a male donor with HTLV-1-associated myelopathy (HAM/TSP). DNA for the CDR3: TGTGCCATCAGCCAACCTAGCAAGAGCACAGATACGCAGTATTTT. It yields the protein CAISQPSKSTDTQYF.